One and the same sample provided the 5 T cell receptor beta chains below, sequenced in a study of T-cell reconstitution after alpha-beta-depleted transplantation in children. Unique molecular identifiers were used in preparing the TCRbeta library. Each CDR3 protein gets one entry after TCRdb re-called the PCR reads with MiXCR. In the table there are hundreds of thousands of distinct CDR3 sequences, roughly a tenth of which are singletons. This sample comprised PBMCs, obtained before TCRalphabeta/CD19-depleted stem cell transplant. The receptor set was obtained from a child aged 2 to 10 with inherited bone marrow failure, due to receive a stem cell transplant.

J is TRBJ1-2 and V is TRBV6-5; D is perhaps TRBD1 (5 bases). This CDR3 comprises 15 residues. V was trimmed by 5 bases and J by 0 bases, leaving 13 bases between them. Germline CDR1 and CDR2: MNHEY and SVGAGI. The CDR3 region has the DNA TGTGCCAGCAGTCTCCTTGGGACTACTAACTATGGCTACACCTTC. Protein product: CASSLLGTTNYGYTF.

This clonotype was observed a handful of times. CDR3 in DNA: TGCGCCAGCAGCTTGGGTGTAGGGTCTGAAGCTTTCTTT. Protein product: CASSLGVGSEAFF. This chain uses TRBV5-1 with TRBJ1-1; no clear D. The length of the CDR3 is 13 residues. The V gene lost 0 bases and the J gene lost 6 bases, with 9 bases spanning the gap. Looked up from germline, CDR1 is SGHRS and CDR2 is YFSETQ.

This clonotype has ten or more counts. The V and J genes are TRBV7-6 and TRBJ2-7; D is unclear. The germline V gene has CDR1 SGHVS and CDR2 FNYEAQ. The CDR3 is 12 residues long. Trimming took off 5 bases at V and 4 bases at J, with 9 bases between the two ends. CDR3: CASSVSPYEQYF. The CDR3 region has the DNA TGTGCCAGCAGCGTATCGCCGTACGAGCAGTACTTC.

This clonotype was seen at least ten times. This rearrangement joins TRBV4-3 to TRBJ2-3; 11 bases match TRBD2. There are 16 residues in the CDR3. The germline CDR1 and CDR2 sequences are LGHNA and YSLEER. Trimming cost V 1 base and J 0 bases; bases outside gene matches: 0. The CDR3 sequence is CASSQVAGGSTDTQYF. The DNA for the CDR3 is TGCGCCAGCAGCCAAGTAGCGGGAGGGAGCACAGATACGCAGTATTTT.

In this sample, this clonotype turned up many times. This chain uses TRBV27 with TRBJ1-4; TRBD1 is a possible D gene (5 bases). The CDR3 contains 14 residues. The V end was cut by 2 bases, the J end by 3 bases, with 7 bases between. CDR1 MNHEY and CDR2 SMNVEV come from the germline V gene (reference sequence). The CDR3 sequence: CASSLQGSNEKLFF. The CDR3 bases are TGTGCCAGCAGTTTACAGGGATCTAATGAAAAACTGTTTTTT.